These T cell receptor beta chains were read from a single sample in a study of blood T cell repertoires in COVID-19. Libraries were prepared by immunoSEQ multiplex PCR; TCRdb keeps only in-frame clonotypes and omits some of them. The sample shows around 140,000 clones, around 89% of them seen only once. Input material: peripheral blood. The source is a man aged 45 to 65 with active or convalescent COVID-19. Both conserved end residues are part of each CDR3. D genes are given only for firm matches. For some rows the clone size is stated as once, few or many, or as a class when expanded; others skip it.

V	size	J	D	length	CDR3	DNA
TRBV27	once	TRBJ1-4	TRBD1	16	CASSSTGQGYGEKLFF	TGTGCCAGCAGTTCAACGGGACAGGGCTATGGGGAAAAACTGTTTTTT
TRBV5-6	.	TRBJ2-2	TRBD2	14	CASSSLAGAKELFF	TGTGCCAGCAGCTCACTAGCGGGAGCTAAGGAGCTGTTTTTT
TRBV7-8	.	TRBJ1-2	.	15	CASSPRVAQGDGYTF	TGTGCCAGCAGCCCACGGGTGGCGCAAGGTGACGGCTACACCTTC
TRBV6-2/TRBV6-3	once	TRBJ2-5	TRBD2	14	CASSRSRGEETQYF	TGTGCCAGCAGTCGGTCTCGGGGGGAAGAGACCCAGTACTTC
TRBV6-5	once	TRBJ2-5	TRBD1	15	CASTSGGDGQETQYF	TGTGCCAGCACCTCAGGGGGAGACGGACAAGAGACCCAGTACTTC
TRBV13	once	TRBJ2-7	TRBD1	16	CASSGRGQALNYEQYF	TGTGCCAGCAGCGGGAGAGGACAGGCCTTAAACTACGAGCAGTACTTC
TRBV5-1	.	TRBJ1-2	.	14	CASSLASGDYGYTF	TGCGCCAGCAGCTTGGCCTCAGGGGACTATGGCTACACCTTC
TRBV4-3	once	TRBJ2-7	.	13	CASSQAPGYEQYF	TGCGCCAGCAGCCAAGCGCCAGGCTACGAGCAGTACTTC
TRBV7-8	.	TRBJ2-5	.	14	CASSPHGGGETQYF	TGTGCCAGCAGCCCACACGGGGGTGGGGAGACCCAGTACTTC
TRBV11-2	.	TRBJ2-1	TRBD2	13	CASSSTSHNEQFF	TGTGCCAGCAGCTCGACTAGCCACAATGAGCAGTTCTTC
TRBV30	.	TRBJ1-2	TRBD1	12	CAWIRDSYGYTF	TGTGCCTGGATCCGGGACAGCTATGGCTACACCTTC
TRBV19	.	TRBJ2-1	TRBD2	15	CASSILRGGIYEQFF	TGTGCCAGTAGTATACTGCGCGGGGGGATATATGAGCAGTTCTTC
TRBV9	.	TRBJ2-3	TRBD2	15	CASSTSGGGVDTQYF	TGTGCCAGCAGCACCTCCGGGGGGGGTGTAGATACGCAGTATTTT
TRBV30	.	TRBJ2-2	.	13	CAWSRGYTGELFF	TGTGCCTGGAGTCGAGGGTACACCGGGGAGCTGTTTTTT
TRBV3-1/TRBV3-2	.	TRBJ2-1	TRBD2	15	CASSQPGLAGDEQFF	TGTGCCAGCAGCCAGCCGGGACTAGCGGGGGATGAGCAGTTCTTC
TRBV7-8	.	TRBJ2-5	.	12	CASSQSGETQYF	TGTGCCAGCAGCCAAAGCGGGGAGACCCAGTACTTC
TRBV5-1	.	TRBJ2-6	TRBD1	16	CASSSGTGVGANVLTF	TGCGCCAGCAGCTCCGGGACAGGGGTTGGGGCCAACGTCCTGACTTTC
TRBV18	.	TRBJ2-7	TRBD1	16	CASSLFSNRGTYEQYF	TGTGCCAGCTCACTATTTTCAAACAGGGGAACCTACGAGCAGTACTTC
TRBV5-1	.	TRBJ2-1	TRBD1	15	CASSTGQVAYNEQFF	TGCGCCAGCAGCACCGGACAGGTCGCCTACAATGAGCAGTTCTTC
TRBV9	.	TRBJ2-2	TRBD1	16	CASSVRGTGNTGELFF	TGTGCCAGCAGCGTAAGAGGGACAGGGAACACCGGGGAGCTGTTTTTT
TRBV4-3	medium-sized	TRBJ1-2	TRBD1	16	CASSQEYRGQYYGYTF	TGCGCCAGCAGCCAAGAATACAGGGGGCAGTACTATGGCTACACCTTC
TRBV3-1/TRBV3-2	.	TRBJ2-7	TRBD1	15	CASSPLRDRAYEQYF	TGTGCCAGCAGCCCCCTTCGAGACAGGGCCTACGAGCAGTACTTC
TRBV28	.	TRBJ1-1	.	15	CASSLVQAMRVEAFF	TGTGCCAGCAGTCTTGTCCAGGCTATGAGAGTTGAAGCTTTCTTT
TRBV19	.	TRBJ2-7	TRBD1	12	CASSGTAYEQYF	TGTGCCAGTAGTGGGACAGCCTACGAGCAGTACTTC
TRBV7-2	.	TRBJ2-1	TRBD2	16	CASSSPLAGGLDEQFF	TGTGCCAGCAGCTCCCCTCTAGCGGGGGGTCTCGATGAGCAGTTCTTC
TRBV18	few	TRBJ1-4	TRBD1	18	CASSPSQIFRGGVEKLFF	TGTGCCAGCTCACCATCGCAAATCTTCCGAGGGGGCGTCGAAAAACTGTTTTTT
TRBV6-5	.	TRBJ2-7	.	13	CASRARGSYEQYF	TGTGCCAGCCGCGCGCGGGGAAGCTACGAGCAGTACTTC
TRBV24-1	.	TRBJ1-2	.	13	CATSDYRNYGYTF	TGTGCCACCAGTGATTACAGAAACTATGGCTACACCTTC
TRBV25-1	.	TRBJ1-2	.	15	CASSPPMVTGSGYTF	TGTGCCAGCAGTCCACCTATGGTAACAGGGAGTGGCTACACCTTC
TRBV6-6	.	TRBJ2-2	TRBD2	14	CASTGLASTGELFF	TGTGCCAGTACGGGACTAGCGAGCACCGGGGAGCTGTTTTTT
TRBV9	.	TRBJ2-1	TRBD1	19	CASSVALDRGLKVGNEQFF	TGTGCCAGCAGCGTAGCGTTGGACAGGGGCCTAAAAGTCGGGAATGAGCAGTTCTTC
TRBV21-1	.	TRBJ2-3	.	12	CASKGVPDTQYF	TGTGCCAGCAAGGGGGTCCCAGATACGCAGTATTTT